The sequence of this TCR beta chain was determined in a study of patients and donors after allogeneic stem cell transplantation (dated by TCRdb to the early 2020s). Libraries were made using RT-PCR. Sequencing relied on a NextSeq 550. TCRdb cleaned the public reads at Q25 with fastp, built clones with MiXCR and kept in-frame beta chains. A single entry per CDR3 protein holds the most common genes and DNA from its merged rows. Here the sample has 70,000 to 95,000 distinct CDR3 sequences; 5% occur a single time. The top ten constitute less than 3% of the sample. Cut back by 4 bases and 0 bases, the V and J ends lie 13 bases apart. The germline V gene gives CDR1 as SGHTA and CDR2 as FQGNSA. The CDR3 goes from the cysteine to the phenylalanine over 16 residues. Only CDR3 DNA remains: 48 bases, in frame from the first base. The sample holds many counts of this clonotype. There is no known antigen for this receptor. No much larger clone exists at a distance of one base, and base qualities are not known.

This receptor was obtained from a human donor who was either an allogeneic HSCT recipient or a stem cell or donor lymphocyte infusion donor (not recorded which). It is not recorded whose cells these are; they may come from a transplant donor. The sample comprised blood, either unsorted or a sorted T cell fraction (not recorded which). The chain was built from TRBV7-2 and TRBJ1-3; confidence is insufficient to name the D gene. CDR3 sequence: CASSSDPMGSGNTIYF. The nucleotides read TGTGCCAGCAGCTCCGACCCTATGGGCTCTGGAAACACCATATATTTT.